This is a list of T cell receptor beta chains from one sample in a study of neurological immune-mediated disorders. TCRdb processed the 5' RACE reads anew with MiXCR; each CDR3 protein has one entry. Here the sample spans more than 45,000 distinct CDR3 sequences, less than 4.5% being singletons. The sample taken for sequencing was PBMCs. These receptor sequences come from a man aged 25-40 years with multiple sclerosis. Each CDR3 is given with its conserved first and last residue. D genes are given only for firm matches. A row's size may be missing; if present it is once, few, many or a size class.

clone size: many; D gene: TRBD1; V gene: TRBV12-3/TRBV12-4; J gene: TRBJ1-1; CDR3 protein: CASSKQGFEAFF; CDR3 DNA: TGTGCCAGCAGCAAACAGGGGTTTGAAGCTTTCTTT
clone size: many; D gene: -; V gene: TRBV6-8; J gene: TRBJ1-1; CDR3 protein: CASRDELGGLTEAFF; CDR3 DNA: TGTGCCAGCAGGGACGAATTGGGGGGGCTCACTGAAGCTTTCTTT
clone size: -; D gene: TRBD1; V gene: TRBV6-5; J gene: TRBJ2-2; CDR3 protein: CASSSGTANTGELFF; CDR3 DNA: TGTGCCAGCAGCTCCGGGACAGCGAACACCGGGGAGCTGTTTTTT
clone size: many; D gene: -; V gene: TRBV21-1; J gene: TRBJ2-3; CDR3 protein: CASSARGTSGGAATDTQYF; CDR3 DNA: TGTGCCAGCAGCGCACGTGGGACTAGCGGGGGGGCCGCCACAGATACGCAGTATTTT
clone size: many; D gene: TRBD1; V gene: TRBV28; J gene: TRBJ2-7; CDR3 protein: CASSFDLAGGYEQYF; CDR3 DNA: TGTGCCAGCAGTTTCGATCTCGCAGGGGGCTACGAGCAGTACTTC
clone size: many; D gene: -; V gene: TRBV6-6; J gene: TRBJ1-6; CDR3 protein: CASSTRPNSPLNF; CDR3 DNA: TGTGCCAGCAGTACCAGACCGAATTCACCCCTCAACTTT
clone size: many; D gene: -; V gene: TRBV20-1; J gene: TRBJ2-7; CDR3 protein: CSAAGRGYEQYF; CDR3 DNA: TGCAGTGCTGCAGGCAGAGGCTACGAGCAGTACTTC
clone size: many; D gene: -; V gene: TRBV5-1; J gene: TRBJ2-7; CDR3 protein: CASSLRYKAELYEQYF; CDR3 DNA: TGCGCCAGCAGCTTGAGATACAAGGCAGAGCTCTACGAGCAGTACTTC
clone size: many; D gene: -; V gene: TRBV3-1; J gene: TRBJ2-7; CDR3 protein: CASSPTSSYEQYF; CDR3 DNA: TGTGCCAGCAGCCCGACTAGCTCCTACGAGCAGTACTTC
clone size: many; D gene: -; V gene: TRBV7-2; J gene: TRBJ1-2; CDR3 protein: CASSLEAGSNYGYTF; CDR3 DNA: TGTGCCAGCAGCTTAGAGGCAGGGTCGAACTATGGCTACACCTTC
clone size: many; D gene: TRBD2; V gene: TRBV20-1; J gene: TRBJ2-2; CDR3 protein: CSASGGTGELFF; CDR3 DNA: TGCAGTGCCTCGGGGGGCACCGGGGAGCTGTTTTTT
clone size: many; D gene: -; V gene: TRBV6-5; J gene: TRBJ1-1; CDR3 protein: CASSYSLGGNTEAFF; CDR3 DNA: TGTGCCAGCAGTTACTCACTTGGCGGGAACACTGAAGCTTTCTTT